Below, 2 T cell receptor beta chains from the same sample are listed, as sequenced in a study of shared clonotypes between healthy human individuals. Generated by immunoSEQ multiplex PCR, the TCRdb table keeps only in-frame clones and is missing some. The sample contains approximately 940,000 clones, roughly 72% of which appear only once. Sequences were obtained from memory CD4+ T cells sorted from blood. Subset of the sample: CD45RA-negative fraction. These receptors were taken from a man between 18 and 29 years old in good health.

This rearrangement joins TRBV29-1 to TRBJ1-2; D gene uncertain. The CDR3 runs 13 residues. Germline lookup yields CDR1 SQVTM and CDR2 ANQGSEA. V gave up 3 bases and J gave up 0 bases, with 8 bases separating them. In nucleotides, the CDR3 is TGCAGCGTTGAGACCAGCCCTAACTATGGCTACACCTTC. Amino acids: CSVETSPNYGYTF.

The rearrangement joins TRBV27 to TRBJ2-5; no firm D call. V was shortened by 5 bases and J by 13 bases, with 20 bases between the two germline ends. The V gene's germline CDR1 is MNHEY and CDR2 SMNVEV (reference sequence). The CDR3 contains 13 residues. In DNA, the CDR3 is TGTGCCAGCAGTCTAACCATCAACGGACCTTCGTACTTC. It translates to CASSLTINGPSYF.